The entry below gives a single TCR beta chain sequence along with its context. The data stem from a study of blood T cell repertoires in COVID-19. Study background: Whether acute or convalescent, the COVID-19 samples came from the United States, Italy and Spain.

Germline-derived CDR1 and CDR2 are SGHRS and YFSETQ. The ends lost 4 bases at V and 1 base at J; junction bases unmatched: 9. CDR3 length: 16 residues. Libraries were prepared by immunoSEQ multiplex PCR; TCRdb keeps only in-frame clonotypes and omits some of them. The sample consists of 400,000 to 450,000 clones, around nine tenths of them appearing once. The sequencing sample was made of peripheral blood. This chain links TRBV5-1 with TRBJ1-1; the match to TRBD1 covers 8 bases. The TCR originated in a man between 18 and 35 years old with COVID-19, enrolled during active disease. DNA for the CDR3: TGCGCCAGCAGCAACCGGGACAGGAGGCCGAACACTGAAGCTTTCTTT. Encoded protein: CASSNRDRRPNTEAFF.